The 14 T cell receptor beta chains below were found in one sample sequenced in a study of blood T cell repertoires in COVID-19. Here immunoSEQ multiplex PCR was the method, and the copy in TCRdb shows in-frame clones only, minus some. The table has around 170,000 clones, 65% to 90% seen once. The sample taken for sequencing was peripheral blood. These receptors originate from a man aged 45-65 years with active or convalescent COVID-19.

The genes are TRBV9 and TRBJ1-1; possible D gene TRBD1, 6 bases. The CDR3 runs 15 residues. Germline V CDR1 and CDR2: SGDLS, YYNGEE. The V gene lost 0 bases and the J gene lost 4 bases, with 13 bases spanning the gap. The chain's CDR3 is CASSVVQGGGTEAFF. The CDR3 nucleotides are TGTGCCAGCAGCGTAGTTCAAGGGGGTGGCACTGAAGCTTTCTTT.

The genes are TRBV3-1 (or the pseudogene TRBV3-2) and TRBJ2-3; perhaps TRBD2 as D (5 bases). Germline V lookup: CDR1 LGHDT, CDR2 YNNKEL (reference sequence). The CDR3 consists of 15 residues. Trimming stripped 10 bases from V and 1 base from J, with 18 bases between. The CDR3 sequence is CATTSGGRGTDTQYF. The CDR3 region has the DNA TGTGCCACAACCAGCGGTGGTCGAGGCACAGATACGCAGTATTTT.

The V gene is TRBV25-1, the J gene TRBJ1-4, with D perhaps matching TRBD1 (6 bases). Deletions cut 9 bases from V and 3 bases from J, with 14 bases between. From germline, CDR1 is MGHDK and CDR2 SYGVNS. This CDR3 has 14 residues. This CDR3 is CARIYGQSNEKLFF. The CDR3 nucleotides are TGTGCCAGGATTTACGGACAGTCTAATGAAAAACTGTTTTTT. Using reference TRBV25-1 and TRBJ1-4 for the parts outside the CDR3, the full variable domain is EADIYQTPRYLVIGTGKKITLECSQTMGHDKMYWYQQDPGMELHLIHYSYGVNSTEKGDLSSESTVSRIRTEHFPLTLESARPSHTSQYLCARIYGQSNEKLFFGSGTQLSVL.

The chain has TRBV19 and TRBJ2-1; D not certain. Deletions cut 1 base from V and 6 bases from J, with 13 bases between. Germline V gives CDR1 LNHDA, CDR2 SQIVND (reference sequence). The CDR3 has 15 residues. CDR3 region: CASSIGGTRANEQFF. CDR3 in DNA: TGTGCCAGTAGTATAGGCGGCACCAGAGCCAATGAGCAGTTCTTC.

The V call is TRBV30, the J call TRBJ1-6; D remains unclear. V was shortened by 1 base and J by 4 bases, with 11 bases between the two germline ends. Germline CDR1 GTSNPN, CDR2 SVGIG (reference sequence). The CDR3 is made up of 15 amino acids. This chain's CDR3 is CAWSGGIRYNSPLHF. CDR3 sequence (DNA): TGTGCCTGGAGTGGAGGGATACGTTATAATTCACCCCTCCACTTT.

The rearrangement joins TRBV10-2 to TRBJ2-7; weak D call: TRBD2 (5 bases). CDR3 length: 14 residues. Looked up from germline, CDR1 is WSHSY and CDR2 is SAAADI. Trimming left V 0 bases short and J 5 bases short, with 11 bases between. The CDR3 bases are TGCGCCAGCAGTGAGTCTTTACCAGCGGACGAGCAGTACTTC. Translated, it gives CASSESLPADEQYF.

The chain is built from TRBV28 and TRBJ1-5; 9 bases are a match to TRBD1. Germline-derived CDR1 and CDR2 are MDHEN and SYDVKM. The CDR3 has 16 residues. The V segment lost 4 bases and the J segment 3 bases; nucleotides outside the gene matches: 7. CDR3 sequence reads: CASSSSGTGINQPQHF. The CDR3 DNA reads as TGTGCCAGCAGTTCCTCCGGGACAGGGATCAATCAGCCCCAGCATTTT.

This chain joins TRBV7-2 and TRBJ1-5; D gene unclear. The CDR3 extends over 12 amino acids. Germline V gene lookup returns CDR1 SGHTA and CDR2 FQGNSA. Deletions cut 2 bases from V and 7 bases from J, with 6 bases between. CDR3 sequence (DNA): TGTGCCAGCAGCTTATCGGAGCAGCCCCAGCATTTT. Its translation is CASSLSEQPQHF.

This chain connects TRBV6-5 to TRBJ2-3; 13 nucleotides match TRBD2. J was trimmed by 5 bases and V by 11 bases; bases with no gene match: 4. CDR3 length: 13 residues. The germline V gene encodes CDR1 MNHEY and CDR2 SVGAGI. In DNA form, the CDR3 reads TGTGCCGGCTGGACTAGCGGGGGAGATACGCAGTATTTT. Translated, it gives CAGWTSGGDTQYF.

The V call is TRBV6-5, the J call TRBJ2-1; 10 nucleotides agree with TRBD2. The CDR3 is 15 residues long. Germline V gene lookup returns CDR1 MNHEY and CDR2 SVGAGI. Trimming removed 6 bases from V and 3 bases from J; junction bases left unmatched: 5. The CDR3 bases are TGTGCCAGCAGCTTAGCGGGAGGCCTCTACAATGAGCAGTTCTTC. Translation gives CASSLAGGLYNEQFF.

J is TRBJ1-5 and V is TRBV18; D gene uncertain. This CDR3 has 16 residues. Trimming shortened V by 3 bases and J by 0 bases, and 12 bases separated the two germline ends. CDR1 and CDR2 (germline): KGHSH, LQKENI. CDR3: CASSPPGTHSNQPQHF. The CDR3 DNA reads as TGTGCCAGCTCACCTCCGGGTACTCATAGCAATCAGCCCCAGCATTTT.

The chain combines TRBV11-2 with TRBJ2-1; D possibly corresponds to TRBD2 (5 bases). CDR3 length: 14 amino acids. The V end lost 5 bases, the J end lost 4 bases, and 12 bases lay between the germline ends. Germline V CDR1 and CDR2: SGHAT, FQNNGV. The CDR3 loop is CASSNIGLYNEQFF. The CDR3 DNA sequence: TGTGCCAGCAGCAACATCGGACTTTACAATGAGCAGTTCTTC.

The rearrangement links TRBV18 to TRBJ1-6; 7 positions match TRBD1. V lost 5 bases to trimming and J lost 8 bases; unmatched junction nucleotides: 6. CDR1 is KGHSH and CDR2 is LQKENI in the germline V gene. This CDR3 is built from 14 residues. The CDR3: CASSTRGIDSPLHF. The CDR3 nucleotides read TGTGCCAGCTCAACCAGGGGGATTGATTCACCCCTCCACTTT.

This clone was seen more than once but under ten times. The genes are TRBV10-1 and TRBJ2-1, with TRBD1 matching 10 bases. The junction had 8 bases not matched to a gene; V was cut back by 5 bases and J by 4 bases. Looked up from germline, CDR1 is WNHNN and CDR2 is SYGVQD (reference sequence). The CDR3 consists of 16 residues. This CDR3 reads CASSYYRDRGYNEQFF. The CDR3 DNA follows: TGCGCCAGCAGTTATTACCGGGACAGGGGTTACAATGAGCAGTTCTTC.